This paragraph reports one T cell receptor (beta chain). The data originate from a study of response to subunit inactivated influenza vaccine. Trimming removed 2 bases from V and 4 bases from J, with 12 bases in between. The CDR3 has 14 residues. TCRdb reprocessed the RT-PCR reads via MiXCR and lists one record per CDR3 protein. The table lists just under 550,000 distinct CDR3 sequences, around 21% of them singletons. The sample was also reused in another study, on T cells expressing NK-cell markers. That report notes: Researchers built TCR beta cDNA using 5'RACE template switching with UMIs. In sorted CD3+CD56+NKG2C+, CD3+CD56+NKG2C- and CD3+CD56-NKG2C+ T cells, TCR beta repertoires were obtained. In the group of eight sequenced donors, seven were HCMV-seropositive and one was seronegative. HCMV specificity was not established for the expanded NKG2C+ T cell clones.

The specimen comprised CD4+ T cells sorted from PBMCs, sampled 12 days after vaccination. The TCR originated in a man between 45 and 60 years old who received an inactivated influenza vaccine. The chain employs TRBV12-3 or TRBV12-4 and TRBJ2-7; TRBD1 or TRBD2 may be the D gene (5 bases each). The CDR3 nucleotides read TGTGCCAGCAGTTTATACGTCAGGGAGTACGAGCAGTACTTC. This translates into CASSLYVREYEQYF.